Shown below are 7 T cell receptor beta chains from a single sample sequenced in a study of neurological immune-mediated disorders. TCRdb re-analysed the 5' RACE reads in MiXCR, keeping a single row per CDR3 protein. Of tens of thousands of distinct CDR3 sequences in the sample, around 11% were seen once. As to time point: longitudinal time-point 1 (baseline). Source material: PBMCs. These receptor sequences come from a male donor with HTLV-1-associated myelopathy (HAM/TSP).

This clonotype was counted ten times or more. The genes are TRBV2 and TRBJ1-5; tentative D call: TRBD1 (5 bases). Germline V gene data show CDR1 as SNHLY and CDR2 as FYNNEI. V was shortened by 6 bases and J by 0 bases, with 12 bases between the two germline ends. This CDR3 is 15 amino acids long. This CDR3 reads CASRREGPSNQPQHF. CDR3 in DNA: TGTGCCAGCAGGAGGGAGGGACCTAGCAATCAGCCCCAGCATTTT.

This clonotype was counted many times. The chain joins TRBV10-2 to TRBJ1-1; D might be TRBD1 (6 bases). The V gene lost 0 bases and the J gene lost 7 bases, with 12 bases spanning the gap. The CDR3 consists of 14 residues. CDR1 and CDR2 from the germline V gene are WSHSY and SAAADI. CDR3 protein: CASSESIGQREAFF. CDR3 DNA sequence: TGCGCCAGCAGTGAGTCGATAGGACAGCGTGAAGCTTTCTTT.

This clonotype has a count of ten or more. The chain employs TRBV28 and TRBJ1-5; 8 nucleotides agree with TRBD1. The CDR3 extends over 15 amino acids. Germline V lookup: CDR1 MDHEN, CDR2 SYDVKM. J was trimmed by 6 bases and V by 3 bases; bases with no gene match: 7. The CDR3 here is CASSLQGAPSQPQHF. The CDR3 DNA reads as TGTGCCAGCAGTTTGCAGGGGGCTCCGAGTCAGCCCCAGCATTTT.

This clonotype was detected many times. The V and J genes are TRBV20-1 and TRBJ2-7; the D gene is possibly TRBD1 (5 bases). Germline CDR1 and CDR2: DFQATT and SNEGSKA (reference sequence). CDR3 length: 12 amino acids. V was cut by 4 bases and J by 2 bases, with 9 bases left in between. This chain's CDR3 is CSAMETAYEQYF. The CDR3 region has the DNA TGCAGTGCTATGGAGACAGCCTACGAGCAGTACTTC.

This clonotype was counted ten times or more. The V and J genes are TRBV5-6 and TRBJ2-3, with D hard to call. The CDR3 sequence is 14 residues long. CDR1 SGHDT and CDR2 YYEEEE come from the germline V gene. V shed 4 bases and J shed 6 bases, with 15 bases lying between them. CDR3 sequence (DNA): TGTGCCAGCAGCCCCGGAGAGCTGGGGGATACGCAGTATTTT. It yields the protein CASSPGELGDTQYF.

This clonotype was detected ten times or more. The chain links TRBV18 to TRBJ2-5, with no clear D. The CDR3 is 15 residues long. CDR1 and CDR2 from the germline V gene are KGHSH and LQKENI. V gave up 2 bases and J gave up 5 bases, with 15 bases separating them. The CDR3 DNA follows: TGTGCCAGCTCACCAGGAGCCGGAAGCTGGGAGACCCAGTACTTC. As protein: CASSPGAGSWETQYF.

This clonotype was recorded many times. The rearrangement joins TRBV20-1 to TRBJ1-4; unclear D gene. Germline loops: CDR1 DFQATT, CDR2 SNEGSKA (reference sequence). Trimming shortened V by 3 bases and J by 5 bases, and 16 bases separated the two germline ends. The CDR3 covers 15 residues. CDR3 loop: CSASPRRRWNEKLFF. The CDR3 region has the DNA TGCAGTGCTAGTCCTAGGCGCAGGTGGAATGAAAAACTGTTTTTT.